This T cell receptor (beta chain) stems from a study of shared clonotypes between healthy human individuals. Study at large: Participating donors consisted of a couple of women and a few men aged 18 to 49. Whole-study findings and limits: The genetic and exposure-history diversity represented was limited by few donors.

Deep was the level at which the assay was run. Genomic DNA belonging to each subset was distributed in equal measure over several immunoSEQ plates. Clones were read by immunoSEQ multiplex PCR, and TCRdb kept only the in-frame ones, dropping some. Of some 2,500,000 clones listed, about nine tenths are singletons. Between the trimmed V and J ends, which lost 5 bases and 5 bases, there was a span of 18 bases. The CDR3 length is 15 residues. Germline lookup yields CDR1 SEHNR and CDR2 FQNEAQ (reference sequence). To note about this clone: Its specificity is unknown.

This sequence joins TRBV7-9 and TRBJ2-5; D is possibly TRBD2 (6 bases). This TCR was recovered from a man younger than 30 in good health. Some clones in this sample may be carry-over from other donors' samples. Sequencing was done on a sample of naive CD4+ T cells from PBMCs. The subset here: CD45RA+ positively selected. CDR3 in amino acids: CASSPGVRGRETQYF. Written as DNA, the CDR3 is TGTGCCAGCAGCCCAGGAGTTCGGGGGAGGGAGACCCAGTACTTC.